Sequencing of this T cell receptor beta chain was carried out in a study of cytomegalovirus exposure and HLA in healthy donors. PCR involved 60 Vbeta and 13 Jbeta primers. Using immunoSEQ multiplex PCR, the repertoire was profiled, and TCRdb retains in-frame clones only, with some absent. Among 120,000 or so clones, about four fifths were seen once, and the ten largest hold around 2.9%. This CDR3 region has 16 residues. J was trimmed by 4 bases and V by 0 bases; bases with no gene match: 7. Germline lookup yields CDR1 LNHNV and CDR2 YYDKDF (reference sequence). The sequenced sample was PBMCs. The chain combines TRBV15 with TRBJ1-2, with TRBD1 identical over 8 bases. This TCR derives from a woman aged 60-75 years in good health and CMV-seropositive. The CDR3 region has the DNA TGTGCCACCAGCAGAGATTCAGCAGGGGGCATCTATGGCTACACCTTC. Amino acids: CATSRDSAGGIYGYTF.